These 8 T cell receptor beta chains originate from one sample sequenced in a study of T cell changes during pregnancy in multiple sclerosis. Using immunoSEQ multiplex PCR, the repertoire was profiled, and TCRdb retains in-frame clones only, with some absent. The sample consists of approximately 94,000 clones, over 80% of them appearing once. The source material was peripheral blood, sampled after pregnancy. These receptors came from a female donor with multiple sclerosis, enrolled in a pregnancy study.

The chain uses TRBV29-1 and TRBJ2-5, with TRBD2 matching 8 bases. After removal of 4 bases from V and 4 bases from J, the junction contained 2 bases not matched to a gene. Germline values: CDR1 SQVTM, CDR2 ANQGSEA. The CDR3 length is 12 residues. Here the CDR3 reads CSVVLAVETQYF. The CDR3 region has the DNA TGCAGCGTTGTACTAGCGGTAGAGACCCAGTACTTC.

This chain joins TRBV7-2 and TRBJ2-3, with D maybe TRBD2 (6 bases). Germline CDR1 reads SGHTA; CDR2 reads FQGNSA. Trimming stripped 5 bases from V and 6 bases from J, with 24 bases between. This CDR3 spans 17 amino acids. CDR3 amino acids: CASSPGRFGAPLDTQYF. DNA for the CDR3: TGTGCCAGCAGCCCGGGGAGGTTTGGGGCCCCCCTTGATACGCAGTATTTT.

The chain couples TRBV28 to TRBJ1-4; 8 bases line up with TRBD1. This CDR3 has 15 amino acids. Germline-derived CDR1 and CDR2 are MDHEN and SYDVKM. V was pared by 9 bases and J by 5 bases, with 11 bases of the junction left unmatched. The CDR3: CASHLGTGENEKLFF. In DNA form, the CDR3 reads TGTGCCAGTCATCTCGGGACAGGAGAAAATGAAAAACTGTTTTTT.

This rearrangement joins TRBV6-5 to TRBJ1-5, with D possibly being TRBD1 (6 bases). The V and J ends lost 6 bases and 3 bases respectively, with 15 bases between them. Looked up from germline, CDR1 is MNHEY and CDR2 is SVGAGI. CDR3 length equals 15 residues. CDR3 residues: CASRPDSLVNQPQHF. In DNA form, the CDR3 reads TGTGCCAGCAGACCGGACAGTCTCGTCAATCAGCCCCAGCATTTT.

V gene TRBV11-1 combines with J gene TRBJ1-2, with no clear D. Germline V lookup: CDR1 SGHAT, CDR2 FQDESV (reference sequence). Trimming removed 4 bases from V and 4 bases from J, with 7 bases in between. The CDR3 extends over 12 amino acids. Here the CDR3 reads CASSSGGYGYTF. As DNA, the CDR3 is TGTGCCAGCAGCTCGGGAGGCTATGGCTACACCTTC.

This chain joins TRBV19 and TRBJ2-7; 8 nucleotides align to TRBD2. Germline V CDR1 and CDR2: LNHDA, SQIVND (reference sequence). The CDR3 is made up of 15 amino acids. J gave up 3 bases and V 1 base, and 5 bases lay outside the gene matches. DNA of the CDR3: TGTGCCAGTAGTATAGGGGCGGGGGGCCGCTACGAGCAGTACTTC. As protein: CASSIGAGGRYEQYF.

In this sample, this clone turned up once. CDR3 loop: CASSPTGNYEQYF. The CDR3 nucleotides read TGTGCCAGTAGTCCGACAGGTAACTACGAGCAGTACTTC. This chain uses TRBV19 with TRBJ2-7, with D perhaps TRBD1 (6 bases). The V and J ends lost 5 bases and 3 bases respectively, with 11 bases between them. Germline assignment: CDR1 LNHDA and CDR2 SQIVND (reference sequence). The CDR3 is 13 residues long.

A single count supports this clone. The chain couples TRBV18 to TRBJ2-7, with TRBD1 identical over 7 bases. The germline gives CDR1 KGHSH, CDR2 LQKENI. The V gene end was trimmed by 2 bases and the J gene end by 2 bases; junction bases not matched to a gene: 6. The CDR3 is 15 amino acids. For the CDR3, the DNA is TGTGCCAGCTCACCATACAGGGACAGTGCCTACGAGCAGTACTTC. It yields the protein CASSPYRDSAYEQYF. The entire variable domain, with the rest obtained from reference TRBV18 and TRBJ2-7, is as follows: NAGVMQNPRHLVRRRGQEARLRCSPMKGHSHVYWYRQLPEEGLKFMVYLQKENIIDESGMPKERFSAEFPKEGPSILRIQQVVRGDSAAYFCASSPYRDSAYEQYFGPGTRLTVT.